These T cell receptor beta chains were read from a single sample in a study of blood T cell repertoires in COVID-19. Measured with immunoSEQ multiplex PCR; TCRdb has only the in-frame clones, and not every one. This sample has approximately 220,000 clones, with approximately 90% found just once. The sample was PBMCs or T cells enriched from blood (not recorded which). The receptors derive from a woman younger than 45 who had recovered from COVID-19. The CDR3 runs from the conserved cysteine through the conserved F or W. The D gene is left open where the match is weak. Clone size is shown for a subset of rows, as once, few, many or a class of expanded clone.

j_call clone_size d_call v_call cdr3_aa
TRBJ1-4 . . TRBV4-3 CASSQDVRGESEKLFF
TRBJ2-2 . TRBD1 TRBV4-2 CASSVTGGSDSGELFF
TRBJ1-4 . . TRBV5-6 CASSLTAANEKLFF
TRBJ1-2 . TRBD1 TRBV14 CASSHRTGGYGYTF
TRBJ1-2 . TRBD1 TRBV19 CASIGTGGFDYGYTF
TRBJ1-5 . TRBD1 TRBV19 CASSGQVNQPQHF
TRBJ2-7 . TRBD1 TRBV28 CASGTGVHEQYF
TRBJ2-1 . . TRBV7-9 CASSLVNEQFF
TRBJ1-2 . . TRBV27 CASRSGTANYGYTF
TRBJ1-6 few TRBD1 TRBV7-9 CASSPQGVGSYNSPLHF